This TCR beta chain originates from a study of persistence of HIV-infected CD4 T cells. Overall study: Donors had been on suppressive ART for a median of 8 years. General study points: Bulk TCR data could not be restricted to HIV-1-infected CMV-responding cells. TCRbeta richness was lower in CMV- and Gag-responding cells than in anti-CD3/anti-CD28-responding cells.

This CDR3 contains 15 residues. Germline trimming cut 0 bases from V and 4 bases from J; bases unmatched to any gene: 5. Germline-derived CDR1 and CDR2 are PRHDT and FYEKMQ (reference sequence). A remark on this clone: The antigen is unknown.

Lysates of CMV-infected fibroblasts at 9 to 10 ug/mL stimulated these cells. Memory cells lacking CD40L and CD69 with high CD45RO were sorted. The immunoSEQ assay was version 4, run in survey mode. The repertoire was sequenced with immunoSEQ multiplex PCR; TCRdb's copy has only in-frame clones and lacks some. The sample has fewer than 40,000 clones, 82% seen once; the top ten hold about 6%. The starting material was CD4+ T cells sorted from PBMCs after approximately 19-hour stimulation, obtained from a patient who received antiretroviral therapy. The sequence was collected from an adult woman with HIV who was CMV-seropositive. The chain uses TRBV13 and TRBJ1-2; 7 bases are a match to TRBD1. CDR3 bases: TGTGCCAGCAGCTTAGGGCAGGGGGAGTTCTATGGCTACACCTTC. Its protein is CASSLGQGEFYGYTF.